Listed below are T cell receptor beta chains from one sample, sequenced in a study of cytomegalovirus exposure and HLA in healthy donors. Sequenced by immunoSEQ multiplex PCR; TCRdb stores in-frame clones only, minus some. Listed are about 84,000 clones; 0.58% falls within the top ten. The sample was PBMCs. Receptor source: a man in his fifties or sixties in good health and CMV-seronegative. Each CDR3 is given with its conserved first and last residue. Each record gives: D gene, J gene, V gene, CDR3 protein, CDR3 DNA. D genes are given only for firm matches.

TRBD2 | TRBJ2-7 | TRBV7-9 | CASSFSGGAFFSEQYF | TGTGCCAGCAGCTTTAGCGGGGGGGCCTTCTTTTCGGAGCAGTACTTC
. | TRBJ1-4 | TRBV9 | CASSVTWGVEEKLFF | TGTGCCAGCAGCGTAACTTGGGGGGTAGAAGAAAAACTGTTTTTT
. | TRBJ2-5 | TRBV4-2 | CASSQDLELAGAETQYF | TGTGCCAGCAGCCAAGACCTCGAGCTAGCAGGGGCAGAGACCCAGTACTTC
TRBD1 | TRBJ2-7 | TRBV5-1 | CASSLAPGQGSYEQYF | TGCGCCAGCAGCTTAGCTCCGGGACAGGGGAGCTACGAGCAGTACTTC
TRBD1 | TRBJ2-7 | TRBV9 | CASSHHRDRGQYEQYF | TGTGCCAGCAGCCACCACCGGGACAGGGGGCAATACGAGCAGTACTTC
TRBD1 | TRBJ2-1 | TRBV7-3 | CASSFSRGLYNEQFF | TGTGCCAGCAGCTTCAGCAGGGGGCTTTACAATGAGCAGTTCTTC
. | TRBJ1-1 | TRBV4-1 | CASSHNRPTLNTEAFF | TGCGCCAGCAGCCACAACAGACCCACACTGAACACTGAAGCTTTCTTT
TRBD1 | TRBJ2-7 | TRBV2 | CASSPDRSGEQYF | TGTGCCAGCAGTCCGGACAGGTCGGGCGAGCAGTACTTC
. | TRBJ2-3 | TRBV10-3 | CATKESSSTDTQYF | TGTGCCACCAAGGAGTCCTCTAGCACAGATACGCAGTATTTT
TRBD2 | TRBJ2-3 | TRBV5-4 | CASSRLAGNTDTQYF | TGTGCCAGCAGCCGACTAGCGGGGAACACAGATACGCAGTATTTT
TRBD1 | TRBJ2-5 | TRBV7-2 | CASSRDRGHETQYF | TGTGCCAGCAGTCGGGACAGGGGGCATGAGACCCAGTACTTC
TRBD2 | TRBJ2-3 | TRBV6-7 | CASNPGTSGRKISTDTQYF | TGTGCCAGCAATCCCGGGACTAGCGGGAGAAAAATTAGCACAGATACGCAGTATTTT
. | TRBJ2-4 | TRBV5-6 | CASFPGFQVGKNIQYF | TGTGCCAGCTTTCCAGGGTTTCAGGTTGGCAAAAACATTCAGTACTTC
TRBD1 | TRBJ2-5 | TRBV6-1 | CASSEGDRVWGNKETQYF | TGTGCCAGCAGTGAAGGAGACAGGGTGTGGGGCAATAAAGAGACCCAGTACTTC
. | TRBJ2-7 | TRBV6-5 | CASSYNRLSSYEQYF | TGTGCCAGCAGTTACAACCGACTAAGCTCCTACGAGCAGTACTTC
TRBD2 | TRBJ2-1 | TRBV2 | CASSVREGGRGNEQFF | TGTGCCAGCAGTGTCCGGGAGGGGGGCCGGGGCAATGAGCAGTTCTTC
TRBD1 | TRBJ2-5 | TRBV9 | CASSVVDHRGGTGGQEETQYF | TGTGCCAGCAGCGTCGTCGATCATCGTGGTGGGACAGGGGGCCAAGAAGAGACCCAGTACTTC
. | TRBJ1-1 | TRBV2 | CASSESIGMNTEAFF | TGTGCCAGCAGTGAGTCGATCGGGATGAACACTGAAGCTTTCTTT
. | TRBJ2-3 | TRBV5-1 | CASSLGNPDSSTDTQYF | TGCGCCAGCAGCTTGGGGAACCCGGACAGCAGCACAGATACGCAGTATTTT
. | TRBJ1-2 | TRBV5-4 | CASSYLPRLTNYGYTF | TGTGCCAGCAGCTACCTTCCTCGCCTCACAAACTATGGCTACACCTTC
. | TRBJ2-7 | TRBV6-1 | CASSPQGAGLVKQYF | TGTGCCAGCAGCCCCCAAGGGGCCGGGTTGGTAAAGCAGTACTTC
. | TRBJ2-3 | TRBV5-1 | CASRGPHFRGKSADTQYF | TGCGCCAGCAGAGGACCACATTTCCGGGGTAAGAGCGCAGATACGCAGTATTTT